Below are 7 T cell receptor beta chains sequenced from a single sample in a study of blood T cell repertoires in COVID-19. Sequencing used immunoSEQ multiplex PCR; TCRdb keeps in-frame clones, though not all of them. The sample records about 59,000 clones, less than 85% being singletons. Sequencing used peripheral blood. Receptors originate from a woman aged 45-60 years with active or convalescent COVID-19.

The rearrangement links TRBV4-2 to TRBJ2-7; 10 bases fit TRBD2. V was clipped by 3 bases and J by 0 bases; unmatched bases: 14. This CDR3 has 19 residues. Germline V lookup: CDR1 LGHNA, CDR2 YNFKEQ. CDR3 sequence (DNA): TGTGCCAGCAGCCATCAAGACCGAGGGACTAGCGCAAACTCCTACGAGCAGTACTTC. Translated: CASSHQDRGTSANSYEQYF.

This clone was seen a few times. The chain employs TRBV4-1 and TRBJ2-7; 7 positions agree with TRBD2. V dropped 4 bases and J dropped 0; count of bases not matched to a gene: 9. Germline CDR1 and CDR2: MGHRA and YSYEKL. CDR3 size: 16 residues. The CDR3 coding sequence is TGCGCCAGCAGCCCCGGCAGGGCTAGCGGCTCCTACGAGCAGTACTTC. It is translated as CASSPGRASGSYEQYF.

The chain has TRBV11-2 and TRBJ1-4, with 7 bases matching TRBD1. CDR1 and CDR2 (germline): SGHAT, FQNNGV. This CDR3 has 13 amino acids. Germline trimming cut 6 bases from V and 8 bases from J; bases unmatched to any gene: 6. The CDR3 bases are TGTGCCAGCAGGGGCAGGGGGAACGAAAAACTGTTTTTT. It codes for CASRGRGNEKLFF. The entire variable domain, with the rest obtained from reference TRBV11-2 and TRBJ1-4, is as follows: EAGVAQSPRYKIIEKRQSVAFWCNPISGHATLYWYQQILGQGPKLLIQFQNNGVVDDSQLPKDRFSAERLKGVDSTLKIQPAKLEDSAVYLCASRGRGNEKLFFGSGTQLSVL.

This chain connects TRBV7-9 to TRBJ2-2; 9 bases map to TRBD2. Per germline, CDR1 SEHNR and CDR2 FQNEAQ (reference sequence). This CDR3 region has 16 residues. With V trimmed by 8 bases and J by 0 bases, 7 bases remained unmatched. Written as DNA, the CDR3 is TGTGCCAGCCCCTGGCGGGAGGGCCCGAACACCGGGGAGCTGTTTTTT. Its protein is CASPWREGPNTGELFF.

V usage is TRBV7-9 and J usage is TRBJ2-1; 12 bases match TRBD2. The germline CDR1 and CDR2 sequences are SEHNR and FQNEAQ (reference sequence). V lost 5 bases, J lost 6 bases, and 5 bases stayed unmatched. The CDR3 is 15 residues long. This chain's CDR3 is CASSRTSGRPNEQFF. CDR3 coding DNA: TGTGCCAGCAGCAGAACTAGCGGGAGGCCCAATGAGCAGTTCTTC.

CDR3 coding DNA: TGTGCCTGGAGTGTTCGGGTCGGGGATAGCAATCAGCCCCAGCATTTT. It codes for CAWSVRVGDSNQPQHF. The gene calls are TRBV30 and TRBJ1-5; no definite D call. The length of the CDR3 is 16 residues. Germline V lookup: CDR1 GTSNPN, CDR2 SVGIG (reference sequence). The V gene lost 0 bases and the J gene lost 0 bases, with 12 bases spanning the gap.

The genes are TRBV15 and TRBJ2-5; possibly TRBD1 for D (5 bases). This CDR3 contains 14 residues. Between the trimmed V and J ends, which lost 0 bases and 2 bases, there was a span of 7 bases. Per germline, CDR1 LNHNV and CDR2 YYDKDF (reference sequence). CDR3 in DNA: TGTGCCACCAGCAGAGACCAGGGACAAGAGACCCAGTACTTC. Translated: CATSRDQGQETQYF.